The rows below give T cell receptor beta chains drawn from one sample of a study of T cells in Graves' hyperthyroidism and ophthalmopathy. TCRdb ran MiXCR on the multiplex PCR reads and lists one entry per CDR3 protein. The table has 360,000 or so distinct CDR3 sequences, around 18% seen once. Specimen: blood. These receptors all stem from a middle-aged woman with Graves' ophthalmopathy. Each CDR3 is given with its conserved first and last residue. A D gene is named only where the DNA matches it firmly. Expanded clones are given a class, and other clones once, few, many or no size at all.

V: TRBV6-1
J: TRBJ2-7
size: few
D: NA
DNA: TGTGCCAGCAGTGAAGCAGGGGTAGTCTACGAGCAGTACTTC
CDR3: CASSEAGVVYEQYF

V: TRBV19
J: TRBJ1-5
size: many
D: TRBD1
DNA: TGTGCCAGTAGACCCGGACAGGCAAATAGCAATCAGCCCCAGCATTTT
CDR3: CASRPGQANSNQPQHF

V: TRBV6-2/TRBV6-3
J: TRBJ2-7
size: many
D: TRBD1
DNA: TGTGCCAGCAGTTTCCACCGGGACAGAGACTACGAGCAGTACTTC
CDR3: CASSFHRDRDYEQYF

V: TRBV6-4
J: TRBJ1-2
size: many
D: NA
DNA: TGTGCCAGTCGCCCGCTGCAGGTTGTAGGCCCCTATGGCGGCTACACCTTC
CDR3: CASRPLQVVGPYGGYTF

V: TRBV7-9
J: TRBJ2-7
size: many
D: TRBD1
DNA: TGTGCCAGTTCCGGGACAGCTCAATACGAGCAGTACTTC
CDR3: CASSGTAQYEQYF

V: TRBV12-3/TRBV12-4
J: TRBJ2-7
size: many
D: NA
DNA: TGTGCCAGCAGTTCCGGAGAAACGTCCTACGAGCAGTACTTC
CDR3: CASSSGETSYEQYF

V: TRBV20-1
J: TRBJ1-1
size: NA
D: TRBD1
DNA: TGCAGAGGCGCACAGGGGCACACTGAAGCTTTCTTT
CDR3: CRGAQGHTEAFF

V: TRBV7-2
J: TRBJ2-5
size: NA
D: TRBD1
DNA: TGTGCCATCAGTGAGGTCAGGGGGGAGACCCAGTACTTC
CDR3: CAISEVRGETQYF

V: TRBV19
J: TRBJ1-1
size: NA
D: NA
DNA: TGTGCCAGTAGTATAGTCGGGGGGAACACTGAAGCTTTCTTT
CDR3: CASSIVGGNTEAFF

V: TRBV6-2/TRBV6-3
J: TRBJ2-7
size: many
D: NA
DNA: TGTGCCAGCACCCCCCTGGTAGGGAGTCCCTACGAGCAGTACTTC
CDR3: CASTPLVGSPYEQYF

V: TRBV12-3/TRBV12-4
J: TRBJ2-7
size: NA
D: NA
DNA: TGTGCCAGCAGTTTCGGAAGGCCAAGTGAGCAGTACTTC
CDR3: CASSFGRPSEQYF

V: TRBV27
J: TRBJ2-5
size: many
D: TRBD1
DNA: TGTGCCAGCAGTTTCGGGAACCCCTCCACAGGGGTGCAAGAGACCCAGTACTTC
CDR3: CASSFGNPSTGVQETQYF

V: TRBV5-1
J: TRBJ2-5
size: NA
D: TRBD2
DNA: TGCGCCAACAGCTTGGGCCAGCGGGGGACCCAGTATTTC
CDR3: CANSLGQRGTQYF

V: TRBV12-3/TRBV12-4
J: TRBJ2-7
size: many
D: NA
DNA: TGTGCCAGCAGTTTTCCGGGACGGGGATCCTACGAGCAGTACTTC
CDR3: CASSFPGRGSYEQYF

V: TRBV6-5
J: TRBJ1-2
size: NA
D: NA
DNA: TGTGCCAGCAGTTATCCGGGGACTCAGGGCTACACCTTC
CDR3: CASSYPGTQGYTF

V: TRBV10-3
J: TRBJ2-7
size: many
D: NA
DNA: TGTGCCATCAGTGCAATACAGGGCTACGAGCAGTACTTC
CDR3: CAISAIQGYEQYF

V: TRBV2
J: TRBJ1-5
size: many
D: TRBD1
DNA: TGTGCCAGCAGTGACCTGACAGGGAATCAGCCCCAGCATTTT
CDR3: CASSDLTGNQPQHF

V: TRBV11-3
J: TRBJ2-2
size: many
D: NA
DNA: TGTGCCAGCAGCGCAGCTCGCACCGGGGAGCTGTTTTTT
CDR3: CASSAARTGELFF

V: TRBV19
J: TRBJ1-1
size: once
D: TRBD1
DNA: TGTGCCAGTAATTTCGACAGGGGGTCGGACACTGAAGCTTTCTTT
CDR3: CASNFDRGSDTEAFF

V: TRBV15
J: TRBJ1-5
size: many
D: NA
DNA: TGTGCCACCAGCAGAGATTTACAGGATTATCAGCCCCAGCATTTT
CDR3: CATSRDLQDYQPQHF

V: TRBV6-2/TRBV6-3
J: TRBJ2-7
size: many
D: NA
DNA: TGTGCCAGCAGTCCCCAGTCCGATGTGAACGAGCAGTACTTC
CDR3: CASSPQSDVNEQYF

V: TRBV6-5
J: TRBJ1-1
size: many
D: TRBD1
DNA: TGTGCCAGCAGTTACTCGAGACAGGGGCGCTCTGAAGCTTTCTTT
CDR3: CASSYSRQGRSEAFF

V: TRBV6-2/TRBV6-3
J: TRBJ2-7
size: many
D: NA
DNA: TGTGCCAGCAGGCATCCGGGACGATCCTACGAGCAGTACTTC
CDR3: CASRHPGRSYEQYF

V: TRBV24-1
J: TRBJ2-2
size: many
D: NA
DNA: TGTGCCACCACCGGGCCCCGGAACACCGGGGAGCTGTTTTTT
CDR3: CATTGPRNTGELFF

V: TRBV6-1
J: TRBJ2-5
size: few
D: TRBD1
DNA: TGTGCCAGCTTCGGACAGGGAAAAATCCAAGAGACCCAGTACTTC
CDR3: CASFGQGKIQETQYF

V: TRBV7-3
J: TRBJ2-4
size: many
D: TRBD1
DNA: TGTGCCAGCAGCTTAATACCCGTGACAGGGTCCCCGGAAAACATTCAGTACTTC
CDR3: CASSLIPVTGSPENIQYF

V: TRBV28
J: TRBJ1-5
size: many
D: TRBD1
DNA: TGTGCCAGCAGGCTCGACAGGGCTACTGAGATTAATCAGCCCCAGCATTTT
CDR3: CASRLDRATEINQPQHF

V: TRBV20-1
J: TRBJ2-7
size: many
D: NA
DNA: TGCAGTGCTGCCGGCCCCCAAGGGAACGAGCAGTACTTC
CDR3: CSAAGPQGNEQYF

V: TRBV20-1
J: TRBJ1-1
size: many
D: NA
DNA: TGCAGTGCTAGAGGAGGTTTGAGCACTGAAGCTTTCTTT
CDR3: CSARGGLSTEAFF

V: TRBV11-2
J: TRBJ2-2
size: many
D: TRBD2
DNA: TGTGCCACCAAGAAGGGACTAGGTCTTTCCGGGGAGCTGTTTTTT
CDR3: CATKKGLGLSGELFF

V: TRBV12-3/TRBV12-4
J: TRBJ2-6
size: many
D: TRBD2
DNA: TGTGCCAGCAGTTTAGGTGGACTAGCCTCTGGGGCCAACGTCCTGACTTTC
CDR3: CASSLGGLASGANVLTF

V: TRBV6-5
J: TRBJ1-5
size: many
D: NA
DNA: TGTGCCAGCAGTTCCAACCAAAATAGCAATCAGCCCCAGCATTTT
CDR3: CASSSNQNSNQPQHF

V: TRBV6-5
J: TRBJ1-2
size: many
D: TRBD1
DNA: TGTGCCAGCAGTTACTCGATTGTCGGACAGGGTGGCAGTGGCTACACCTTC
CDR3: CASSYSIVGQGGSGYTF

V: TRBV6-2/TRBV6-3
J: TRBJ2-7
size: many
D: TRBD2
DNA: TGTGCCAGCACCCTAGCGGGAGCAGGGTACGAGCAGTACTTC
CDR3: CASTLAGAGYEQYF

V: TRBV19
J: TRBJ1-2
size: many
D: TRBD1
DNA: TGTGCCAGTAGAGCACTGGACAGGACCTATTTTGGCTACACCTTC
CDR3: CASRALDRTYFGYTF

V: TRBV9
J: TRBJ2-2
size: many
D: NA
DNA: TGTGCCAGCAGCGTAGAACTGAACACCGGGGAGCTGTTTTTT
CDR3: CASSVELNTGELFF

V: TRBV6-2/TRBV6-3
J: TRBJ2-7
size: many
D: NA
DNA: TGTGCCAGCAGTTACGGACTCCCGACCTACGAGCAGTACTTC
CDR3: CASSYGLPTYEQYF

V: TRBV20-1
J: TRBJ2-7
size: few
D: TRBD2
DNA: TGCAGTGCTAGTATCCCGGGGGCGGGAGGGCCCAACGAGCAGTACTTC
CDR3: CSASIPGAGGPNEQYF

V: TRBV6-1
J: TRBJ1-1
size: few
D: NA
DNA: TGTGCCAGCAGTGAAGCGTCTAAAGGAAACACTGAAGCTTTCTTT
CDR3: CASSEASKGNTEAFF

V: TRBV11-2
J: TRBJ2-7
size: many
D: NA
DNA: TGTGCCAGCAAAGGGGGGCTATTGGCTAACGAGCAGTACTTC
CDR3: CASKGGLLANEQYF

V: TRBV30
J: TRBJ1-1
size: many
D: NA
DNA: TGTGCCTGGAGTCTAAACACTGAAGCTTTCTTT
CDR3: CAWSLNTEAFF

V: TRBV30
J: TRBJ1-1
size: NA
D: NA
DNA: TGTGCCTGGGCAGTGAACACTGAAGCTTTCTTT
CDR3: CAWAVNTEAFF

V: TRBV28
J: TRBJ2-7
size: NA
D: NA
DNA: TGTGCCAGCAGCCCAGGCAGGGGAGTTCGCGAGCAGTACTTC
CDR3: CASSPGRGVREQYF

V: TRBV5-1
J: TRBJ1-2
size: many
D: TRBD1
DNA: TGCGCCAGCAGCTGGACAGGGATGGAGGGCTACACCTTC
CDR3: CASSWTGMEGYTF

V: TRBV3-1
J: TRBJ1-1
size: many
D: NA
DNA: TGTGCCAGCAGCCAAGCGACGAATATGAACACTGAAGCTTTCTTT
CDR3: CASSQATNMNTEAFF

V: TRBV9
J: TRBJ1-1
size: many
D: TRBD1
DNA: TGTGCCAGCAGCGTCAACGACAGGGTGAGAGCTTTCTTT
CDR3: CASSVNDRVRAFF

V: TRBV27
J: TRBJ2-7
size: many
D: TRBD1
DNA: TGTGCCAGCAGTGCCCGAGGACAGGGGGTTTACGAGCAGTACTTC
CDR3: CASSARGQGVYEQYF

V: TRBV6-1
J: TRBJ2-6
size: many
D: TRBD1
DNA: TGTGCCAGCAGTGAGAGAATGGGGACAGGGGGCTCCGGGGCCAACGTCCTGACTTTC
CDR3: CASSERMGTGGSGANVLTF

V: TRBV19
J: TRBJ2-5
size: NA
D: TRBD2
DNA: TGTGCCAGTAAACCGGGACTAGCATGGGAGACCCAGTACTTC
CDR3: CASKPGLAWETQYF

V: TRBV28
J: TRBJ2-7
size: many
D: TRBD1
DNA: TGTGCCAGCAGTTCGACAGGGTACTACGAGCAGTACTTC
CDR3: CASSSTGYYEQYF